This TCR beta chain was sequenced in a study of CD4 T cells in relation to SARS-CoV-2 and coronaviruses (dated by TCRdb to about 2021). For context, the study as a whole: Shared crossreactive spike epitopes were mapped to their HLA restriction using patient-derived lymphoblastoid cell lines. The study assessed, at the TCR clonotype level, memory CD4+ T cell crossreactivity between SARS-CoV-2 and common cold coronavirus spike proteins. The Adaptive Biotechnologies TCR-sequencing kit was used to sequence samples from a few pre-COVID donors and the naive versus memory experiments, whereas other data were Illumina-based. A different TCR-beta assay, based on Illumina, was used to sequence expansion assays from other donors in the study. On the study overall, not on this receptor specifically: Small numbers of patients and of tested TCRs were a limitation of the study. Since the crossreactivity analysis centred on spike protein, crossreactivity against other viral proteins was not assessed. Significantly weaker SARS-CoV-2-driven expansion was shown by crossreactive clones than by monoreactive clones, consistent with antigenic imprinting. Pre-pandemic and post-infection samples were not both contributed by any donor, so tracing of the source of pre-existing responses was limited. In approximately 65% of donors, memory CD4+ clonotypes turned up that crossrecognized SARS-CoV-2 and at least one common cold coronavirus spike. Sequencing of naive versus memory cells indicated that the assay detects memory recall responses, not primary responses primed during culture.

As for this clone: It lacks a known antigen. Base qualities are missing; no much larger clone stands one base away.

Uncultured naive and memory CD4+ T cell DNA received deep-resolution immunoSEQ TCR-beta sequencing. For the original study's pipeline: During preprocessing, nonproductive sequences were removed, as were CDR3s that did not start with C, did not end with F or W, or were shorter than 7 amino acids. Cultured and uncultured naive and memory CD4+ repertoires were searched for previously identified spike- and CEF-reactive CDR3s. After three terminal residues were trimmed from each end, CDR3 homology was quantified as pairwise Levenshtein distance using the stringdist R package. Sourced from immuneACCESS, this table was stored by TCRdb with only in-frame sequences that have V and J called. A share of the clones is absent; for the studies checked, an unresolved V gene accounts for under half, and the remainder has no known explanation. The DNA was the basis for D and trimming; V, J and clone size are from that table. In all, the sample holds some 65,000 clones, and 75% to 90% of those were seen once. The top ten constitute around 1.6% of the sample.

V drops 1 base and J drops 8 bases, leaving 17 bases in between. For CDR1 and CDR2, the germline V gene (reference sequence) lists LNHNV and YYDKDF. The CDR3 starts with the cysteine, ends with the phenylalanine, and has 16 residues. CDR3 DNA only is kept here, 48 bases in frame from base 1. CD4+ T cells from unexposed donors were collected before the COVID-19 pandemic (2011-2018). Naive and memory CD4+ T cells were separated from cryopreserved PBMCs through CD4 enrichment, which was followed by EasySep naive CD4+ T cell enrichment. Leukapheresis product for the unexposed donors was purchased commercially. Ficoll-Paque PLUS gradient centrifugation was used to isolate PBMCs from either whole blood or leukapheresis product. PBMCs were either cryopreserved at -140 degrees C or used fresh in the expansion assay. The QIAamp Micro DNA Kit was used to extract genomic DNA from the CD4+ T cells.

This clonotype originated in a human donor in good health. In this chain, TRBV15 is recombined with TRBJ1-4, with the D gene not clear enough to name. The sample was memory CD4+ T cells from PBMCs. The cell subset or site label, read with the paper, signifies: memory (non-naive) CD4+ T cells. For the CDR3, the sequence is CATSRVREEKREKLFF. Read as DNA, the sequence is TGTGCCACCAGCAGAGTACGGGAGGAAAAAAGGGAAAAACTGTTTTTT.